In its sample, the clone carrying this TCR beta chain ranks as medium-sized (0.01 to 0.1%). The V gene's germline CDR1 is PRHDT and CDR2 FYEKMQ (reference sequence). The V end was cut by 0 bases, the J end by 3 bases, with 12 bases between. This CDR3 comprises 16 residues. The data are from a study of T and B cells in COVID-19 patients. Multiplex PCR with BIOMED2 TRB-A/B primer pools amplified TRB rearrangements. TCRdb re-analysed the multiplex PCR reads in MiXCR, keeping a single row per CDR3 protein. This table holds approximately 4,100 distinct CDR3 sequences, roughly a quarter found once. Blood genomic DNA input for TRB amplification was roughly 220-500 ng.

Specimen: blood. This chain links TRBV13 with TRBJ1-5; weak D call: TRBD1 (5 bases). The receptor was derived from a human donor with active COVID-19. The donor label of this sample is uncertain. CDR3 region: CASSLGLQGPNQPQHF. CDR3 nucleotide sequence: TGTGCCAGCAGCTTAGGCCTCCAGGGCCCCAATCAGCCCCAGCATTTT.